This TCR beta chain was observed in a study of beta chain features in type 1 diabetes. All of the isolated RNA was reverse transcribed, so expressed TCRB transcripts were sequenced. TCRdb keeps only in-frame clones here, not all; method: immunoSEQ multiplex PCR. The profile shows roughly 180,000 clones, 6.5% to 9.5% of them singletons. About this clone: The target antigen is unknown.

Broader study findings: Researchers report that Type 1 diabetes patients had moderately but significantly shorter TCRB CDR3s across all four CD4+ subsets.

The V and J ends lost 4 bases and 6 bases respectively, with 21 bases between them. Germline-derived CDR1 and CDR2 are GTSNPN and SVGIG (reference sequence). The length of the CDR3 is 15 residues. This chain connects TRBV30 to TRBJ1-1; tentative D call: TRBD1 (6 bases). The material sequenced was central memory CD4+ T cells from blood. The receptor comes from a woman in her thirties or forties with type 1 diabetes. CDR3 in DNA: TGTGCCTGGACCCTAAAGGGGGGGCGGAAGGCTGAAGCTTTCTTT. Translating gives CAWTLKGGRKAEAFF.